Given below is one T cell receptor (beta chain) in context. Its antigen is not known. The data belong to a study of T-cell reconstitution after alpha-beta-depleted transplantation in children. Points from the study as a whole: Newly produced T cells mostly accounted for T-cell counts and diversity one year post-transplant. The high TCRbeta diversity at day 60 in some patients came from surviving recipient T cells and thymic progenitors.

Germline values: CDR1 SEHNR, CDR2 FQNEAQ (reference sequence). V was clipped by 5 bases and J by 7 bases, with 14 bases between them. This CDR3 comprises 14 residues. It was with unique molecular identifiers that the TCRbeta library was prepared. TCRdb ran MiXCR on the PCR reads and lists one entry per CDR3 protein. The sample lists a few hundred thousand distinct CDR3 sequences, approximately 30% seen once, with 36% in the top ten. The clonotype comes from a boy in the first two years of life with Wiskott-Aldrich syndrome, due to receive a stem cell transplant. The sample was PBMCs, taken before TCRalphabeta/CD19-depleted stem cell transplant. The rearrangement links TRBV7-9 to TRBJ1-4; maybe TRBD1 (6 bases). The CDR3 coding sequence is TGTGCCAGCAGCCGAGGAGGCAGGGGTGAAAAACTGTTTTTT. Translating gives CASSRGGRGEKLFF.